The TCR beta chain under discussion was sequenced for a study of blood T cell repertoires in COVID-19. Whole-study context: The United States, Italy and Spain supplied acute and convalescent COVID-19 samples. Sample material is recorded as cDNA or gDNA derived from T cells, B-cell-depleted T cells, or PBMCs.

Per the study methods: How many nucleated cells were present was estimated from reference gene primer amplification. Some clones are missing from TCRdb's copy, which holds only in-frame ones; the method was immunoSEQ multiplex PCR. V and J calls and clone size are as listed in that table; D and trimming were resolved from the DNA. The table lists more than 400,000 clones, roughly 85% of them singletons. This CDR3 is 13 amino acids long. The germline CDR1 and CDR2 sequences are SQVTM and ANQGSEA. V was trimmed by 5 bases and J by 7 bases, leaving 15 bases between them. This clone occurred once. This chain connects TRBV29-1 to TRBJ2-1; D is perhaps TRBD2 (5 bases). Sequencing was done on a sample of peripheral blood. This receptor was obtained from a human donor in a cohort sampled during active COVID-19. The DNA of the CDR3 is TGCAGCGTTCGGGTCTCTAGCACTAATGAGCAGTTCTTC. Amino acid sequence: CSVRVSSTNEQFF.